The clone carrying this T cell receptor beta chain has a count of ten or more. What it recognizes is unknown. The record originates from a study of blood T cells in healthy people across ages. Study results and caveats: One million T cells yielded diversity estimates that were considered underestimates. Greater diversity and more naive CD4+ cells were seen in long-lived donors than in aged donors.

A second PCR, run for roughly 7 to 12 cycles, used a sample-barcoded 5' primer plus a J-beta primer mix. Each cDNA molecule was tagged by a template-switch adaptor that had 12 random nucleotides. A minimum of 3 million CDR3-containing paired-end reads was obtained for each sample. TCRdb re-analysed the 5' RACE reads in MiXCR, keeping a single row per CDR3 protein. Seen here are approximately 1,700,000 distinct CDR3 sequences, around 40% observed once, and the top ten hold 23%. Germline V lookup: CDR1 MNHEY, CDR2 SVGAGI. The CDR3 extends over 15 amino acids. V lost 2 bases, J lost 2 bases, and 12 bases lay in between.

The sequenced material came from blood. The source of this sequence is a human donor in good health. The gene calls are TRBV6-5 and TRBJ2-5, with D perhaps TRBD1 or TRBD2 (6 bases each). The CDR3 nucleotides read TGTGCCAGCAGTTACCGGGGGCTCGGACAAGAGACCCAGTACTTC. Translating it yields CASSYRGLGQETQYF.